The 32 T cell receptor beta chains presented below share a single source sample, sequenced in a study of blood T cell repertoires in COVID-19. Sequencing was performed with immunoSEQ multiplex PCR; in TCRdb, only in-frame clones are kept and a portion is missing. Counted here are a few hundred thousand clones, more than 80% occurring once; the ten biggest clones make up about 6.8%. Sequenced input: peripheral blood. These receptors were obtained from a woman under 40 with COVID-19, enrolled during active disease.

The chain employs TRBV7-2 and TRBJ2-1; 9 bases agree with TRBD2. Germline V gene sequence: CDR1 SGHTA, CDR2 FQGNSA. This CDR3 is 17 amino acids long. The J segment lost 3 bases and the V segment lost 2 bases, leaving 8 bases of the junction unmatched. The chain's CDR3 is CASSLILAGDLYNEQFF. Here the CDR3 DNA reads TGTGCCAGCAGCTTAATTTTAGCGGGAGACCTCTACAATGAGCAGTTCTTC. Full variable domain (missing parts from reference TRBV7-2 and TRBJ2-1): GAGVSQSPSNKVTEKGKDVELRCDPISGHTALYWYRQSLGQGLEFLIYFQGNSAPDKSGLPSDRFSAERTGGSVSTLTIQRTQQEDSAVYLCASSLILAGDLYNEQFFGPGTRLTVL.

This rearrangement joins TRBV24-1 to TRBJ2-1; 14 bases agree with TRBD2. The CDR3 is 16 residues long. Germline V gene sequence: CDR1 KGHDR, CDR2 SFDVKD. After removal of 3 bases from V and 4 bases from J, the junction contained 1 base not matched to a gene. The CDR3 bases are TGTGCCACCAGTGATCGGACTAGCGGGGGGTACAATGAGCAGTTCTTC. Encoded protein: CATSDRTSGGYNEQFF.

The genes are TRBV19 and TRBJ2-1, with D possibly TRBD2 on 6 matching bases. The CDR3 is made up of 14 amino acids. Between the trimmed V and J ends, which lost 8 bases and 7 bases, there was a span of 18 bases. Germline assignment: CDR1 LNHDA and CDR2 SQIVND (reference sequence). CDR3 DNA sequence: TGTGCCAGTCGGTCCATGGCTAGCGCTAATGAGCAGTTCTTC. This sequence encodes CASRSMASANEQFF.

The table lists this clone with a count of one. In DNA form, the CDR3 reads TGTGCCAGCAGGCGGACAGGGTGGAGGGAAAAACTGTTTTTT. As protein: CASRRTGWREKLFF. V gene TRBV6-5 combines with J gene TRBJ1-4, with 8 bases identical to TRBD1. The CDR3 spans 14 residues. V lost 6 bases to trimming and J lost 8 bases; unmatched junction nucleotides: 8. Germline lookup yields CDR1 MNHEY and CDR2 SVGAGI.

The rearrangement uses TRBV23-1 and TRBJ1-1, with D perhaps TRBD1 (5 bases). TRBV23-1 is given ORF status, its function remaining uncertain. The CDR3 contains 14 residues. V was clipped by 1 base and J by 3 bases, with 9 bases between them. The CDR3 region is CASSQLGGYTEAFF. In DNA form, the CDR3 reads TGCGCCAGCAGTCAATTGGGGGGTTACACTGAAGCTTTCTTT.

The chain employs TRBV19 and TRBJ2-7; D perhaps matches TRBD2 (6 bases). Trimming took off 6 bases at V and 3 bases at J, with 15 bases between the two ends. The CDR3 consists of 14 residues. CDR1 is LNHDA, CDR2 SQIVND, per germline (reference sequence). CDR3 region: CASSRLVGIYEQYF. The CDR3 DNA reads TGTGCCAGTAGCCGACTAGTAGGGATCTACGAGCAGTACTTC.

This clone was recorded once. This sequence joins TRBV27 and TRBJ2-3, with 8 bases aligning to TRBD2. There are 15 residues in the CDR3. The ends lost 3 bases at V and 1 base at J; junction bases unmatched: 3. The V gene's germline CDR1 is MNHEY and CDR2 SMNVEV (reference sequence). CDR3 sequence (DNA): TGTGCCAGCAGTTTCCTGGGACTAGGCACAGATACGCAGTATTTT. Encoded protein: CASSFLGLGTDTQYF.

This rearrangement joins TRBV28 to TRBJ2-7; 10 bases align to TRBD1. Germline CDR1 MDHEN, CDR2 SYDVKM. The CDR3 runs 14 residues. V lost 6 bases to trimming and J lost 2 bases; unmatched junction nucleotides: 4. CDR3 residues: CASRGTGVTYEQYF. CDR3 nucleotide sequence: TGTGCCAGCAGAGGGACAGGGGTTACCTACGAGCAGTACTTC.

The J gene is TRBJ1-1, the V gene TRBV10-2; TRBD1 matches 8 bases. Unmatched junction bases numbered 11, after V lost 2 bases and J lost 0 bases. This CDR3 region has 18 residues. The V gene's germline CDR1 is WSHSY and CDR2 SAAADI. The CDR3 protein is CASSEGTGVFSMNTEAFF. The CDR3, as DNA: TGCGCCAGCAGTGAGGGGACAGGCGTCTTCAGTATGAACACTGAAGCTTTCTTT.

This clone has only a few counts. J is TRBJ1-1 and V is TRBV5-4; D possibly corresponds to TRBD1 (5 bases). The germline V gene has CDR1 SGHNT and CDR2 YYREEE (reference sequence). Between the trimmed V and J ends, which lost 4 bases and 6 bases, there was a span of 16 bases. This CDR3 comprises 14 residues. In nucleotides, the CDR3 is TGTGCCAGCAGCCCCAGGGAAGTAGGCGCTGAAGCTTTCTTT. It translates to CASSPREVGAEAFF.

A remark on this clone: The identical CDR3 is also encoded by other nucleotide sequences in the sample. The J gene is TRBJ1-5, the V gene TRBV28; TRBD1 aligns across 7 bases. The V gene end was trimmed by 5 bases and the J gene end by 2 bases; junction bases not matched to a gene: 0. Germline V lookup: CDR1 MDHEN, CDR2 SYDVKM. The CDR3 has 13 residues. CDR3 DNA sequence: TGTGCCAGCAGTCAGGGGGGCAATCAGCCCCAGCATTTT. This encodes CASSQGGNQPQHF.

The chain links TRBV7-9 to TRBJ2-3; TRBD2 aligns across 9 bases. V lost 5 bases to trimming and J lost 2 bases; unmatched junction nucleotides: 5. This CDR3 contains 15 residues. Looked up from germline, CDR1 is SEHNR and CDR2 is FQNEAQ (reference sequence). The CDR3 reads CASSLLAGFTDTQYF. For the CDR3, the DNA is TGTGCCAGCAGCCTACTAGCGGGTTTCACAGATACGCAGTATTTT. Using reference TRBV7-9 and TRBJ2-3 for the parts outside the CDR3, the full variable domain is DTGVSQNPRHKITKRGQNVTFRCDPISEHNRLYWYRQTLGQGPEFLTYFQNEAQLEKSRLLSDRFSAERPKGSFSTLEIQRTEQGDSAMYLCASSLLAGFTDTQYFGPGTRLTVL.

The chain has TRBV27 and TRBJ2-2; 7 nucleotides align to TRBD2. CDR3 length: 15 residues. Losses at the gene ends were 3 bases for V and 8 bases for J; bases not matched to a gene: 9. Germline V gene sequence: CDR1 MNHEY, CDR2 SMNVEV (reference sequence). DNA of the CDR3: TGTGCCAGCAGTTTTTGGGAGGGCCGTTTGGGGGAGCTGTTTTTT. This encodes CASSFWEGRLGELFF.

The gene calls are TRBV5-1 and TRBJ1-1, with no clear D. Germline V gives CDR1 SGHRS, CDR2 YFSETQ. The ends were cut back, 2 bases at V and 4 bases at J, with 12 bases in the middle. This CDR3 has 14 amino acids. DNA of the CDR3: TGCGCCAGCAGCTTTTCTTCGGGAAGCACTGAAGCTTTCTTT. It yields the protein CASSFSSGSTEAFF.

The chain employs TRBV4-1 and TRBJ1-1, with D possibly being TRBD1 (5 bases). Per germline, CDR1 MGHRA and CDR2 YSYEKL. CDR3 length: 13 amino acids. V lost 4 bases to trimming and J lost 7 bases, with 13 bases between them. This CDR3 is CASSPQVRGEAFF. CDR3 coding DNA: TGCGCCAGCAGCCCCCAGGTTAGGGGTGAAGCTTTCTTT.

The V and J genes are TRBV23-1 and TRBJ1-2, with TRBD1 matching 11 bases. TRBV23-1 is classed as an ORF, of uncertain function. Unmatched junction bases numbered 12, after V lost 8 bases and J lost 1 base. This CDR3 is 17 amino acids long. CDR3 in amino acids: CASGPRDRGNSNYGYTF. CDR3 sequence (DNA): TGCGCCAGCGGACCCCGGGACAGGGGGAATAGTAACTATGGCTACACCTTC.

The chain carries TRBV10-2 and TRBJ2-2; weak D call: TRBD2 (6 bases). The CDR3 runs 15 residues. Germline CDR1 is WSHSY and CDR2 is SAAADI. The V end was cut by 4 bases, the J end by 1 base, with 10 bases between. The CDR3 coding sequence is TGCGCCAGCAGTGGTAGACTAGGGAACACCGGGGAGCTGTTTTTT. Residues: CASSGRLGNTGELFF.

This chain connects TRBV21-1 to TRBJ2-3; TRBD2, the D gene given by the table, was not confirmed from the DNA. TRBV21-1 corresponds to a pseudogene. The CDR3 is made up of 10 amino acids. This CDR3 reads CASATDTQYF. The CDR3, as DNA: TGTGCCAGCGCGACAGATACGCAGTATTTT.

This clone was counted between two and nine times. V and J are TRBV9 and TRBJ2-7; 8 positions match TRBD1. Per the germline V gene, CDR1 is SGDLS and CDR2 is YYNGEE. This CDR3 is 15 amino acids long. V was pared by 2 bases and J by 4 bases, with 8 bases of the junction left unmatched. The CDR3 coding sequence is TGTGCCAGCAGCGTTGGTTGGACAGGGCTTTACGAGCAGTACTTC. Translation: CASSVGWTGLYEQYF. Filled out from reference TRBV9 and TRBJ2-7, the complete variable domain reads DSGVTQTPKHLITATGQRVTLRCSPRSGDLSVYWYQQSLDQGLQFLIQYYNGEERAKGNILERFSAQQFPDLHSELNLSSLELGDSALYFCASSVGWTGLYEQYFGPGTRLTVT.

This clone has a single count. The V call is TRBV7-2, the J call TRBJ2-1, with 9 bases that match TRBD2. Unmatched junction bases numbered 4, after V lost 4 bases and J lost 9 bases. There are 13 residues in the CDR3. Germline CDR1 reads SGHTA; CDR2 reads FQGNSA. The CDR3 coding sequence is TGTGCCAGCAGCTATCCGCGGGGGGGTGAGCAGTTCTTC. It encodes CASSYPRGGEQFF.

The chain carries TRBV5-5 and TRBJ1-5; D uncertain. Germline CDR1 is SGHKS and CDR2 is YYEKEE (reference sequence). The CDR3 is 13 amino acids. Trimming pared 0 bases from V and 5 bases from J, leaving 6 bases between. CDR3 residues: CASSLGLYQPQHF. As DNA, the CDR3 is TGTGCCAGCAGCTTGGGACTTTATCAGCCCCAGCATTTT.

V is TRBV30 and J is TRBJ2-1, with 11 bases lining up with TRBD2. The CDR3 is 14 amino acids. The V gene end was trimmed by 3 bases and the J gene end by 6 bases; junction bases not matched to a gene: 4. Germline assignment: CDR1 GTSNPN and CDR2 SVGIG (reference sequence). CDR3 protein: CAWRLAGVSNEQFF. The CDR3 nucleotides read TGTGCCTGGAGACTAGCGGGAGTAAGCAATGAGCAGTTCTTC.

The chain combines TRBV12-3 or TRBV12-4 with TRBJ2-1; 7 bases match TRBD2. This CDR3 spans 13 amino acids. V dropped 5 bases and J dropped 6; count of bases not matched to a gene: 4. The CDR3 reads CASSPGLSNEQFF. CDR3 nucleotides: TGTGCCAGCAGTCCGGGACTATCCAATGAGCAGTTCTTC.

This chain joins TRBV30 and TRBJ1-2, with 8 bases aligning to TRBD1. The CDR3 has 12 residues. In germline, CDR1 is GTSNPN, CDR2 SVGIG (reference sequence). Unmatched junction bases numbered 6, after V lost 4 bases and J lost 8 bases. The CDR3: CAWTDRGKGYTF. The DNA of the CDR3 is TGTGCCTGGACCGACAGGGGTAAAGGCTACACCTTC.

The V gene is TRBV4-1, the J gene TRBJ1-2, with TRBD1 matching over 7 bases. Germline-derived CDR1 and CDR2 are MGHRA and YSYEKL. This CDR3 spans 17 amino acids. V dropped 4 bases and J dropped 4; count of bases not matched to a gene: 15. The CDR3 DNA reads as TGCGCCAGCAGCCTCCGGGACAGATCAGAAGTTGCCTATGGCTACACCTTC. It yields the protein CASSLRDRSEVAYGYTF.

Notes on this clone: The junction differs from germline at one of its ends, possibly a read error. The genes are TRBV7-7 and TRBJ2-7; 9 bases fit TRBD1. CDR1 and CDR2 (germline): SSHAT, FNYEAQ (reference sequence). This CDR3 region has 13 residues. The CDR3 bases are TGTGCTAGCAGCCCGGGACAGGGTTACGAGCAGTACTTC. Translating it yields CASSPGQGYEQYF.

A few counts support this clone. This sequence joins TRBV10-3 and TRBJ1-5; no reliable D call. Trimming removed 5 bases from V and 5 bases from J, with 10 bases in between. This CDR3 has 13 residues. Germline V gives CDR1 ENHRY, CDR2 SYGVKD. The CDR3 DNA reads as TGTGCCATCAGTTTTGGGCCCGATCAGCCCCAGCATTTT. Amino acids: CAISFGPDQPQHF.

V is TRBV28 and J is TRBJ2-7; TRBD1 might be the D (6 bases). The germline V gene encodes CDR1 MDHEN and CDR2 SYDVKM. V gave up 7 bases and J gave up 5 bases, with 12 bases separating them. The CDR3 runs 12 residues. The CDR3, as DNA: TGTGCCAGCAATCCAACAGGGAACGAGCAGTACTTC. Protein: CASNPTGNEQYF.

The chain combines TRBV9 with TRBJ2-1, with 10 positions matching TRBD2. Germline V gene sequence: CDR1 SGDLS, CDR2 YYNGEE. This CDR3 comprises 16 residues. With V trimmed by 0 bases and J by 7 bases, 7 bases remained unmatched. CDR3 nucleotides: TGTGCCAGCAGCGTAGAGCTAGCGGGAGAAGTTAATGAGCAGTTCTTC. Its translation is CASSVELAGEVNEQFF. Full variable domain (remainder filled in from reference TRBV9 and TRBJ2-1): DSGVTQTPKHLITATGQRVTLRCSPRSGDLSVYWYQQSLDQGLQFLIQYYNGEERAKGNILERFSAQQFPDLHSELNLSSLELGDSALYFCASSVELAGEVNEQFFGPGTRLTVL.

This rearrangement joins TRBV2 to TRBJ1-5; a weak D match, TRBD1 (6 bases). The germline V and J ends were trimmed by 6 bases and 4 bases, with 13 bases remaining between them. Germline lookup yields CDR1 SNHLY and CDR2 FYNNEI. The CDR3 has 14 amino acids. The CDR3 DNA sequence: TGTGCCAGCAGCCCAGGGGCTGCAAATCAGCCCCAGCATTTT. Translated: CASSPGAANQPQHF. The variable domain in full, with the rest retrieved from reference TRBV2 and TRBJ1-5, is EPEVTQTPSHQVTQMGQEVILRCVPISNHLYFYWYRQILGQKVEFLVSFYNNEISEKSEIFDDQFSVERPDGSNFTLKIRSTKLEDSAMYFCASSPGAANQPQHFGDGTRLSIL.

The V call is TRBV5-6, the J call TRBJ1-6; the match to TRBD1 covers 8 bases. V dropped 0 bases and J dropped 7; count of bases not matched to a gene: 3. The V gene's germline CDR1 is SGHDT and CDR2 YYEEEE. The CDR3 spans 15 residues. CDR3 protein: CASSLVDRENSPLHF. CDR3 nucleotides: TGTGCCAGCAGCTTGGTGGACAGGGAGAATTCACCCCTCCACTTT.

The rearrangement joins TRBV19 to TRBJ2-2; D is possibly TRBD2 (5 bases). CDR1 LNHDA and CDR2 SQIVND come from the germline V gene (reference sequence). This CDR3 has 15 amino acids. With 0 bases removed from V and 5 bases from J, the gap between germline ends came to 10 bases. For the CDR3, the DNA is TGTGCCAGTAGTATAGATCCGACTAATACCGGGGAGCTGTTTTTT. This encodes CASSIDPTNTGELFF. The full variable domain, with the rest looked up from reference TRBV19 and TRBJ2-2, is DGGITQSPKYLFRKEGQNVTLSCEQNLNHDAMYWYRQDPGQGLRLIYYSQIVNDFQKGDIAEGYSVSREKKESFPLTVTSAQKNPTAFYLCASSIDPTNTGELFFGEGSRLTVL.